The table lists the clone carrying this T cell receptor beta chain with many counts. The antigen is undetermined. The sample is drawn from a study of human T cells and chemical hapten exposure. Study-level information: Sensitization involved placing 2% DPC onto a 2 cm by 2 cm region of upper inner arm skin. Patients, mostly women, had alopecia areata, alopecia totalis or alopecia universalis.

The CDR3 contains 14 residues. V lost 4 bases and J 3 bases, leaving 12 bases between the germline ends. Germline CDR1 reads ENHRY; CDR2 reads SYGVKD. Study processing details: With a range of 23,224 to 690,600, the median per sample was around 97,000 TCRs. TCRdb reprocessed the RACE reads with MiXCR, giving one entry per CDR3 protein. None of the V and J calls come from the authors' own analysis; TCRdb made them. The sample holds about 120,000 distinct CDR3 sequences, approximately 12% seen once. Time point of the sample: pre-sensitization, week 0. The treatment here: therapeutic diphenylcyclopropenone sensitization with weekly scalp DPC. Study observations and caveats: PT1 expanded TCR numbers rose with patch test score.

The starting material was whole blood, obtained in connection with sensitization to the hapten diphenylcyclopropenone (DPC). The chain is built from TRBV10-3 and TRBJ1-1; perhaps TRBD1 as D (6 bases). The receptor's source is a woman in her late teens or twenties with alopecia areata. Some clones in this sample may be carry-over from other donors' samples. The CDR3 DNA sequence: TGTGCCATCAGTGGGACAGCCCGGGACACTGAAGCTTTCTTT. This encodes CAISGTARDTEAFF.